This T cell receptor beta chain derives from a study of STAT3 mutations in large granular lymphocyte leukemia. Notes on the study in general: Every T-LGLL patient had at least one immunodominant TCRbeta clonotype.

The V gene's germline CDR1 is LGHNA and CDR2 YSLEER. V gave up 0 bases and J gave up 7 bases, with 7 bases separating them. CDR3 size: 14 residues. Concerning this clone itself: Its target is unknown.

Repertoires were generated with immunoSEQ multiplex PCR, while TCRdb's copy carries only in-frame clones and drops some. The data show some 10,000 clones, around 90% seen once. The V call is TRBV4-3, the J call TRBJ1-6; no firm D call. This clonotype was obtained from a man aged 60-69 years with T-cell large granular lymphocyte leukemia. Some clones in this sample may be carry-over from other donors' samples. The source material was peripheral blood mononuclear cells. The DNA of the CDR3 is TGCGCCAGCAGCCAAGAGGGCCGAAATTCACCCCTCCACTTT. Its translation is CASSQEGRNSPLHF.